These 30 T cell receptor beta chains were sequenced from one sample in a study of Ad26.COV2.S vaccination and SARS-CoV-2 variants. Treatment reported: 19 received Ad26.COV2.S at low or high dose, single or two shots; about five received placebo; per-sample allocation not given. Sampling took place 63 days after the first vaccine or placebo injection. Libraries were prepared by immunoSEQ multiplex PCR; TCRdb keeps only in-frame clonotypes and omits some of them. The sample contains some 340,000 clones, around 84% of which appear only once. The input for sequencing was peripheral blood, taken in a trial of Ad26.COV2.S vaccine versus placebo. The receptor source for this set is a person aged 18 to 65 who received the Ad26.COV2.S COVID-19 vaccine or a placebo.

J is TRBJ2-7 and V is TRBV27; the D gene is possibly TRBD1 (6 bases). Trimming pared 8 bases from V and 2 bases from J, leaving 16 bases between. Germline V gives CDR1 MNHEY, CDR2 SMNVEV (reference sequence). CDR3 size: 14 residues. The DNA of the CDR3 is TGTGCCAGCGGCGTTGGGGGCGTAACCTACGAGCAGTACTTC. Translation gives CASGVGGVTYEQYF.

In its sample, this clone was seen once. The J gene is TRBJ1-2, the V gene TRBV10-3, with 7 bases aligning to TRBD1. The junction had 4 bases not matched to a gene; V was cut back by 5 bases and J by 4 bases. The germline CDR1 and CDR2 sequences are ENHRY and SYGVKD. This CDR3 has 13 amino acids. The CDR3, as DNA: TGTGCCATCAGTAACAGGGGCATCTATGGCTACACCTTC. As protein: CAISNRGIYGYTF.

The J gene is TRBJ2-7, the V gene TRBV10-3; D could derive from TRBD1 or TRBD2 (5 bases each). Germline V CDR1 and CDR2: ENHRY, SYGVKD. The CDR3 has 12 amino acids. Trimming left V 11 bases short and J 2 bases short, with 13 bases between. The CDR3 nucleotides are TGTGCCGTCCGGGACGGCACCTACGAGCAGTACTTC. Translation gives CAVRDGTYEQYF.

The genes are TRBV25-1 and TRBJ1-1; D is unresolved. V was trimmed by 3 bases and J by 5 bases, leaving 19 bases between them. Germline loops: CDR1 MGHDK, CDR2 SYGVNS. The CDR3 spans 16 residues. CDR3 in DNA: TGTGCCAGCAGTGAGGGAGATCCTAAATGGGGAACTGAAGCTTTCTTT. Encoded protein: CASSEGDPKWGTEAFF.

The genes are TRBV6-2 or TRBV6-3 and TRBJ2-3, with D unresolved. The CDR3 has 19 amino acids. Germline V gene sequence: CDR1 MNHEY, CDR2 SVGEGT. Trimming pared 3 bases from V and 3 bases from J, leaving 25 bases between. The CDR3 loop is CASSYPHSPGRRKTDTQYF. DNA of the CDR3: TGTGCCAGCAGTTATCCCCATAGTCCCGGACGCCGAAAAACAGATACGCAGTATTTT.

This rearrangement joins TRBV12-5 to TRBJ1-6; 9 bases align to TRBD1. J gave up 8 bases and V 8 bases, and 7 bases lay outside the gene matches. In germline, CDR1 is LGHNT, CDR2 FRNRAP. The CDR3 loop spans 14 amino acids. The CDR3 region has the DNA TGTGCTAGTAAACCGGGACAGGGAGATTCACCCCTCCACTTT. This encodes CASKPGQGDSPLHF.

CDR3 DNA sequence: TGTGCCAGCCGCCCGGTCCCGAGCAATGAGCAGTTCTTC. Its protein product is CASRPVPSNEQFF. The chain is built from TRBV27 and TRBJ2-1; D is undetermined. The CDR3 has 13 amino acids. Germline values: CDR1 MNHEY, CDR2 SMNVEV (reference sequence). Trimming stripped 8 bases from V and 6 bases from J, with 14 bases between.

The chain carries TRBV5-6 and TRBJ1-4, with a tentative D call TRBD1 (5 bases). CDR3 length: 14 residues. From germline, CDR1 is SGHDT and CDR2 YYEEEE. The V gene lost 0 bases and the J gene lost 8 bases, with 11 bases spanning the gap. CDR3 amino acids: CASSLGLEGEKLFF. The CDR3 DNA reads TGTGCCAGCAGCTTGGGGTTGGAGGGGGAAAAACTGTTTTTT.

The chain employs TRBV19 and TRBJ2-7, with TRBD1 as a possible D gene (5 bases). Trimming removed 5 bases at V and 2 bases at J, with 13 bases between. The CDR3 loop spans 14 amino acids. Germline CDR1 reads LNHDA; CDR2 reads SQIVND (reference sequence). CDR3 sequence (DNA): TGTGCCAGTAGTGCTGACAGCCCTCCCTACGAGCAGTACTTC. It specifies CASSADSPPYEQYF.

CDR3 loop: CASSQLAGASTDTQYF. The CDR3 bases are TGTGCCAGCAGCCAACTAGCGGGGGCTTCCACAGATACGCAGTATTTT. The chain recombines TRBV3-1 (or the pseudogene TRBV3-2) with TRBJ2-3, with TRBD2 matching over 10 bases. Germline values: CDR1 LGHDT, CDR2 YNNKEL (reference sequence). The CDR3 has 16 residues. The V gene end was trimmed by 2 bases and the J gene end by 2 bases; junction bases not matched to a gene: 4.

The chain uses TRBV9 and TRBJ1-3, with D unclear. CDR1 is SGDLS, CDR2 YYNGEE, per germline. The CDR3 has 14 amino acids. The V end lost 0 bases, the J end lost 2 bases, and 6 bases lay between the germline ends. The CDR3: CASSVGNPGNTIYF. CDR3 sequence (DNA): TGTGCCAGCAGCGTAGGGAACCCTGGAAACACCATATATTTT.

This chain joins TRBV6-6 and TRBJ2-7; maybe TRBD1 (6 bases). V lost 1 base, J lost 6 bases, and 10 bases lay in between. The germline gives CDR1 MNHNY, CDR2 SVGAGI (reference sequence). This CDR3 is built from 13 residues. CDR3: CASSYLQGSEQYF. CDR3 sequence (DNA): TGTGCCAGCAGTTACTTACAGGGTAGCGAGCAGTACTTC.

The rearrangement uses TRBV6-5 and TRBJ2-2, with D possibly being TRBD1 (8 bases). The V and J ends lost 6 bases and 3 bases respectively, with 14 bases between them. This CDR3 is built from 15 residues. CDR1 and CDR2 (germline): MNHEY, SVGAGI. CDR3 amino acids: CASRITGGDTGELFF. DNA of the CDR3: TGTGCCAGCAGGATCACAGGGGGGGACACCGGGGAGCTGTTTTTT.

The chain joins TRBV6-1 to TRBJ1-2; D possibly corresponds to TRBD1 (6 bases). The CDR3 runs 14 residues. CDR1 is MNHNS and CDR2 is SASEGT in the germline V gene. Trimming took 5 bases from V and 0 from J, leaving 10 bases between them. DNA of the CDR3: TGTGCCAGCAGTTTCACAGGGACTAACTATGGCTACACCTTC. As protein: CASSFTGTNYGYTF.

V and J are TRBV24-1 and TRBJ1-1; 7 bases are a match to TRBD1. The CDR3 extends over 16 amino acids. Germline CDR1 KGHDR, CDR2 SFDVKD. The V segment lost 12 bases and the J segment 0 bases; nucleotides outside the gene matches: 15. This CDR3 reads CAGVSGQSIMNTEAFF. CDR3 DNA: TGTGCCGGGGTTTCGGGACAGTCAATCATGAACACTGAAGCTTTCTTT.

The CDR3 DNA sequence: TGTGCCTGGAGCGCCAATCCGACAGGAGCTAACTATGGCTACACCTTC. Translation: CAWSANPTGANYGYTF. The rearrangement links TRBV30 to TRBJ1-2, with D perhaps matching TRBD1 (6 bases). V dropped 3 bases and J dropped 0 bases, with 17 bases sitting between them. The CDR3 is made up of 16 amino acids. Germline CDR1 GTSNPN, CDR2 SVGIG (reference sequence).

The chain couples TRBV29-1 to TRBJ1-2; TRBD1 might be the D (6 bases). CDR3 length: 15 amino acids. Germline V lookup: CDR1 SQVTM, CDR2 ANQGSEA. V was clipped by 6 bases and J by 2 bases, with 19 bases between them. CDR3 in amino acids: CSVVIEGGSNYGYTF. The CDR3 nucleotides are TGCAGCGTCGTTATAGAGGGGGGTTCAAACTATGGCTACACCTTC.

Worth noting for this clone: This sample includes further DNA sequences coding for the same CDR3. The chain couples TRBV18 to TRBJ2-4, with D hard to call. The CDR3 is 11 amino acids. Germline CDR1 is KGHSH and CDR2 is LQKENI. Trimming pared 3 bases from V and 7 bases from J, leaving 4 bases between. The CDR3 here is CASSPGNIQYF. DNA of the CDR3: TGTGCCAGCTCACCCGGGAACATTCAGTACTTC.

As concerns this clone: This sample includes further DNA sequences coding for the same CDR3. The V and J genes are TRBV6-2 or TRBV6-3 and TRBJ2-2; D gene unclear. Germline V gene data show CDR1 as MNHEY and CDR2 as SVGEGT. The V end was cut by 5 bases, the J end by 5 bases, with 3 bases between. The CDR3 is 11 amino acids. CDR3 nucleotide sequence: TGTGCCAGCAGTCGTACCGGGGAGCTGTTTTTT. This sequence encodes CASSRTGELFF.

This sequence joins TRBV6-5 and TRBJ1-1, with unresolved D. The CDR3 runs to 14 residues. Trimming took off 6 bases at V and 8 bases at J, with 19 bases between the two ends. Germline V gives CDR1 MNHEY, CDR2 SVGAGI. As DNA, the CDR3 is TGTGCCAGCAGCCTTATAACAGATCACGTCGAAGCTTTCTTT. Protein: CASSLITDHVEAFF.

This clone was detected many times. The chain couples TRBV7-9 to TRBJ2-7, with 12 bases that match TRBD1. After removal of 8 bases from V and 5 bases from J, the junction contained 16 bases not matched to a gene. CDR3 size: 17 residues. Germline V gives CDR1 SEHNR, CDR2 FQNEAQ (reference sequence). Here the CDR3 reads CASATPPGQGALNEQYF. DNA for the CDR3: TGTGCCAGCGCAACCCCACCGGGACAGGGGGCGCTTAACGAGCAGTACTTC.

This clone was detected a few times. The V gene is TRBV29-1, the J gene TRBJ2-1; 9 bases are shared with TRBD2. Looked up from germline, CDR1 is SQVTM and CDR2 is ANQGSEA. J lost 5 bases, V lost 4 bases, and 3 bases had no gene match. This CDR3 is 13 amino acids long. CDR3 sequence: CSVASGEHNEQFF. The CDR3 DNA reads as TGCAGCGTTGCTAGCGGGGAGCACAATGAGCAGTTCTTC.

This chain links TRBV23-1 with TRBJ1-2; D is uncertain. TRBV23-1 is an open reading frame whose function is uncertain. The length of the CDR3 is 16 residues. V dropped 0 bases and J dropped 4 bases, with 15 bases sitting between them. CDR3 bases: TGCGCCAGCAGTCAATCCGTCACGTTAACGGCCTATGGCTACACCTTC. Translating it yields CASSQSVTLTAYGYTF.

The V call is TRBV4-3, the J call TRBJ1-2, with 7 bases aligning to TRBD1. With 3 bases clipped from V and 5 bases from J, the junction kept 12 bases outside the gene matches. Germline values: CDR1 LGHNA, CDR2 YSLEER. The CDR3 sequence is 16 residues long. The CDR3 loop is CASSHVVEGAVYGYTF. CDR3 DNA sequence: TGCGCCAGCAGCCATGTCGTAGAGGGGGCGGTTTATGGCTACACCTTC.

V gene TRBV5-4 combines with J gene TRBJ2-7; tentatively, D is TRBD1 (5 bases). The length of the CDR3 is 14 residues. V was shortened by 0 bases and J by 3 bases, with 10 bases between the two germline ends. CDR1 and CDR2 from the germline V gene are SGHNT and YYREEE (reference sequence). CDR3: CASSLGITGYEQYF. DNA for the CDR3: TGTGCCAGCAGCTTGGGAATAACAGGCTACGAGCAGTACTTC.

The chain has TRBV4-2 and TRBJ1-2; 11 positions agree with TRBD1. Per germline, CDR1 LGHNA and CDR2 YNFKEQ. CDR3 length: 15 amino acids. V was pared by 1 base and J by 6 bases, with 4 bases of the junction left unmatched. The CDR3 spells CASSQGGQGADGYTF. CDR3 coding DNA: TGTGCCAGCAGCCAAGGCGGACAGGGGGCCGATGGCTACACCTTC.

The chain is built from TRBV4-3 and TRBJ1-4; D remains ambiguous. The CDR3 length is 13 residues. The V gene lost 1 base and the J gene lost 4 bases, with 4 bases spanning the gap. Germline CDR1 and CDR2: LGHNA and YSLEER. The CDR3 DNA reads TGCGCCAGCAGCCAAGTTTATAATGAAAAACTGTTTTTT. Encoded protein: CASSQVYNEKLFF.

The chain employs TRBV6-5 and TRBJ1-1; 11 nucleotides agree with TRBD1. Germline V lookup: CDR1 MNHEY, CDR2 SVGAGI. V was clipped by 6 bases and J by 9 bases; unmatched bases: 12. The CDR3 runs to 15 residues. This chain's CDR3 is CASSRLGQGANQAFF. The CDR3 nucleotides read TGTGCCAGCAGCCGCCTTGGACAGGGGGCGAACCAAGCTTTCTTT.

This clone has a single count. The chain couples TRBV5-1 to TRBJ2-3; 12 bases line up with TRBD2. The CDR3 totals 19 residues. The trim removed 3 bases at V and 0 bases at J, leaving 11 bases unmatched. From germline, CDR1 is SGHRS and CDR2 YFSETQ. CDR3 DNA: TGCGCCAGCAGCTCCCCGCCGGGACTAGCGGGTAGTAGCACAGATACGCAGTATTTT. Protein product: CASSSPPGLAGSSTDTQYF.

This chain joins TRBV10-2 and TRBJ2-5; 8 bases agree with TRBD1. The trim removed 10 bases at V and 4 bases at J, leaving 8 bases unmatched. Per germline, CDR1 WSHSY and CDR2 SAAADI. The CDR3 consists of 13 residues. CDR3 sequence reads: CATLDRGAETQYF. The CDR3 region has the DNA TGCGCCACCTTAGACAGGGGCGCAGAGACCCAGTACTTC.